The sequence of this T cell receptor (beta chain) was determined in a study of radiotherapy plus CTLA-4 blockade in lung cancer. Data came from immunoSEQ multiplex PCR; TCRdb stores just in-frame clones and leaves some out. The repertoire has 45,000 to 55,000 clones, around four fifths of them found once; the top ten carry around 3.2%. Germline CDR1 is LNHDA and CDR2 is SQIVND (reference sequence). The CDR3 covers 17 residues. Trimming removed 3 bases from V and 4 bases from J; junction bases left unmatched: 7. The receptor comes from a human donor with non-small cell lung cancer who had a partial response to radiotherapy plus ipilimumab. The input for sequencing was peripheral blood, taken from a patient treated with radiotherapy plus ipilimumab. The V call is TRBV19, the J call TRBJ2-2; 11 bases fit TRBD2. CDR3 DNA: TGTGCCAGTAGTATGCGTAGCGGGGGGGCCGGCACCGGGGAGCTGTTTTTT. Translated: CASSMRSGGAGTGELFF.